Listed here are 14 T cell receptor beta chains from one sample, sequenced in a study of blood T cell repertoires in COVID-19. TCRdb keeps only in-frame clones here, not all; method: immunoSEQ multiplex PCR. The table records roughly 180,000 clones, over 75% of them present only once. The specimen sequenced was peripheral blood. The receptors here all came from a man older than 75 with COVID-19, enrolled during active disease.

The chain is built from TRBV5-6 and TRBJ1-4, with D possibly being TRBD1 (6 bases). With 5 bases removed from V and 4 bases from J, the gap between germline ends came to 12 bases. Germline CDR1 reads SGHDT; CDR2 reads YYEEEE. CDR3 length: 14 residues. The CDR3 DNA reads TGTGCCAGCAGTATTAGGGGGAGTAATGAAAAACTGTTTTTT. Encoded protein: CASSIRGSNEKLFF.

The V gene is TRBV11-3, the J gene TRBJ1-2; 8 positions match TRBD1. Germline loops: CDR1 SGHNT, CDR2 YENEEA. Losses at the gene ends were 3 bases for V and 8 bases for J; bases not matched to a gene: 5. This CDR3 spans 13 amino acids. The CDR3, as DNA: TGTGCCAGCAGCTTCCAGGGGGCGCGGGGCTACACCTTC. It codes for CASSFQGARGYTF.

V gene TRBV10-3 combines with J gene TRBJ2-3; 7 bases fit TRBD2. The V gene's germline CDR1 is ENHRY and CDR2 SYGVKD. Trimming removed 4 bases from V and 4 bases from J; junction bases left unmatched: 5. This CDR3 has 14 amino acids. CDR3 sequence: CAISVSRGSDTQYF. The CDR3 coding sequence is TGTGCCATCAGTGTTTCGCGGGGGTCAGATACGCAGTATTTT.

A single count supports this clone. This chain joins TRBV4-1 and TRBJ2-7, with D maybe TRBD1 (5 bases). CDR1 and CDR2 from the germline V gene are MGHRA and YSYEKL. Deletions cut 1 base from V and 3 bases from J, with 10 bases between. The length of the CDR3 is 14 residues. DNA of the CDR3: TGCGCCAGCAGCCAAGGACAGCCAGACTACGAGCAGTACTTC. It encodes CASSQGQPDYEQYF.

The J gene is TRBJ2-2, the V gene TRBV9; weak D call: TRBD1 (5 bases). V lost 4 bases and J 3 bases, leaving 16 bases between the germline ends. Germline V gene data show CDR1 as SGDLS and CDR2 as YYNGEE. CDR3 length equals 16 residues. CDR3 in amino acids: CASSPPWGAYTGELFF. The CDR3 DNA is TGTGCCAGCAGCCCCCCCTGGGGCGCCTACACCGGGGAGCTGTTTTTT.

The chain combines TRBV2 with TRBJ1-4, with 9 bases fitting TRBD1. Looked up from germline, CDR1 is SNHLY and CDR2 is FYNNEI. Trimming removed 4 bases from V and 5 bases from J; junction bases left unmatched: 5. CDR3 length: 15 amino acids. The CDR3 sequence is CASSAWDRANEKLFF. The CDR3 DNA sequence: TGTGCCAGCAGTGCTTGGGACAGGGCAAATGAAAAACTGTTTTTT.

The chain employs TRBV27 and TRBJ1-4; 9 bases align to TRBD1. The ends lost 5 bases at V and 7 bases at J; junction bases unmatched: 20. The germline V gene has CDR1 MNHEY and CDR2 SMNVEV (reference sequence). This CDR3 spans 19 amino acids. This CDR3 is CASSLSIRTGVIFSEKLFF. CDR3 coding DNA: TGTGCCAGCAGTCTCTCCATCAGGACAGGGGTAATTTTCAGTGAAAAACTGTTTTTT.

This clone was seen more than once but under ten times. CDR3 protein: CASSSPGGGEAFF. For the CDR3, the DNA is TGTGCCAGCAGTTCTCCCGGGGGTGGTGAAGCTTTCTTT. The chain is built from TRBV6-5 and TRBJ1-1; D possibly corresponds to TRBD1 (5 bases). The germline V gene encodes CDR1 MNHEY and CDR2 SVGAGI. V lost 4 bases to trimming and J lost 7 bases, with 13 bases between them. CDR3 length: 13 amino acids.

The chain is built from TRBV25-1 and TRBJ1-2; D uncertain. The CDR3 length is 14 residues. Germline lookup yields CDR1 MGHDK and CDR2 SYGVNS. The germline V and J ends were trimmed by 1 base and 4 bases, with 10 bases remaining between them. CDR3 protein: CASSESAGTYGYTF. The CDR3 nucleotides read TGTGCCAGCAGTGAATCCGCAGGCACCTATGGCTACACCTTC.

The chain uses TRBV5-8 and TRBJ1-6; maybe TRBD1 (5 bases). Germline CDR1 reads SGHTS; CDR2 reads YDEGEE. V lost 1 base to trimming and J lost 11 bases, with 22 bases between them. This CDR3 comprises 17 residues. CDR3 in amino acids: CASSLISPGDLTPPLHF. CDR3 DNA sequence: TGTGCCAGCAGCTTGATAAGTCCTGGGGACTTGACGCCACCCCTCCACTTT.

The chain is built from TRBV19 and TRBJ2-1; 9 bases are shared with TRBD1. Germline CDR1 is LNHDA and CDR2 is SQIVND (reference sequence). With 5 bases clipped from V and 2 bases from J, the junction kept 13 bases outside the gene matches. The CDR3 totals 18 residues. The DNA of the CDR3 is TGTGCCAGTAGTTCTACCTCCACGGGACAGGGTCCCTACAATGAGCAGTTCTTC. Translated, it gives CASSSTSTGQGPYNEQFF.

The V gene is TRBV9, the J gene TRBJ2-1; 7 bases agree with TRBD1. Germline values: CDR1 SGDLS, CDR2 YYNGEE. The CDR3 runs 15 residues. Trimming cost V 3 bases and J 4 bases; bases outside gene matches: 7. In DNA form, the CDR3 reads TGTGCCAGCAGCGACACCGGGACAGTTTACAATGAGCAGTTCTTC. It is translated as CASSDTGTVYNEQFF.

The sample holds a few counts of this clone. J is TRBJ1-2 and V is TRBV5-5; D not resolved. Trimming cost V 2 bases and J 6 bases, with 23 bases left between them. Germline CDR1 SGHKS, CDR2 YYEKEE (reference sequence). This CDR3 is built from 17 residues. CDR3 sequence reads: CASSFGPARLATNGYTF. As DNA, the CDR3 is TGTGCCAGCAGCTTCGGCCCCGCTCGATTAGCTACAAATGGCTACACCTTC.

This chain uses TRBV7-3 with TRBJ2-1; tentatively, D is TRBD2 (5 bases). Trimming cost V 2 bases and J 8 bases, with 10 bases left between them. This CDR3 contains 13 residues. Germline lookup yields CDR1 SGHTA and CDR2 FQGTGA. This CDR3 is CASSLGPRDEQFF. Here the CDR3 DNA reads TGTGCCAGCAGCTTAGGGCCGAGGGATGAGCAGTTCTTC.